The entry below gives a single T cell receptor beta chain sequence along with its context. Authors' processing steps: For nucleated cells, counts were estimated from reference gene primer amplification. Using immunoSEQ multiplex PCR, the repertoire was profiled, and TCRdb retains in-frame clones only, with some absent. The DNA gave D and trimming, while V, J and clone size come from that table. The table includes 50,000 or so clones, roughly 76% detected once. CDR3 length equals 15 residues. Per germline, CDR1 LGHDT and CDR2 YNNKEL (reference sequence). Trimming removed 4 bases from V and 6 bases from J; junction bases left unmatched: 9. The sample is drawn from a study of blood T cell repertoires in COVID-19. Study summary: The analysed material was cDNA or gDNA that came from T cells, B-cell-depleted T cells, or PBMCs.

This receptor was obtained from a woman aged 55-69 years with acute or convalescent COVID-19. Sample: peripheral blood. This chain links TRBV3-1 (or the pseudogene TRBV3-2) with TRBJ2-1; 7 bases fit TRBD1. CDR3 amino acids: CASSLLGQVGNEQFF. Here the CDR3 DNA reads TGTGCCAGCAGCCTCCTTGGACAGGTGGGCAATGAGCAGTTCTTC.